The 2 T cell receptor beta chains reported below all come from one sample, sequenced in a study of shared clonotypes between healthy human individuals. It was CD45RO-negative cells, positively selected for CCR7, that made up naive CD8 cells, with terminally differentiated effector memory CD45RA+ cells excluded. TCRdb keeps only in-frame clones here, not all; method: immunoSEQ multiplex PCR. The table shows millions of clones, with approximately 95% occurring only once. The sample comprised naive CD8+ T cells sorted from blood. The receptors here all came from a man younger than 35 in good health.

The chain has TRBV6-5 and TRBJ2-1, with 8 bases identical to TRBD1. The CDR3 has 15 residues. J gave up 8 bases and V 4 bases, and 10 bases lay outside the gene matches. Germline V gives CDR1 MNHEY, CDR2 SVGAGI. The CDR3 protein is CASSSQDRDGYEQFF. The CDR3 bases are TGTGCCAGCAGTTCTCAGGACAGGGACGGTTATGAGCAGTTCTTC.

The rearrangement joins TRBV10-3 to TRBJ2-7; D is ambiguous. CDR3 size: 15 residues. Germline V gives CDR1 ENHRY, CDR2 SYGVKD. Trimming shortened V by 2 bases and J by 6 bases, and 17 bases separated the two germline ends. CDR3: CAISEPDSLEGEQYF. CDR3 nucleotide sequence: TGTGCCATCAGTGAGCCCGACTCCCTCGAAGGCGAGCAGTACTTC.